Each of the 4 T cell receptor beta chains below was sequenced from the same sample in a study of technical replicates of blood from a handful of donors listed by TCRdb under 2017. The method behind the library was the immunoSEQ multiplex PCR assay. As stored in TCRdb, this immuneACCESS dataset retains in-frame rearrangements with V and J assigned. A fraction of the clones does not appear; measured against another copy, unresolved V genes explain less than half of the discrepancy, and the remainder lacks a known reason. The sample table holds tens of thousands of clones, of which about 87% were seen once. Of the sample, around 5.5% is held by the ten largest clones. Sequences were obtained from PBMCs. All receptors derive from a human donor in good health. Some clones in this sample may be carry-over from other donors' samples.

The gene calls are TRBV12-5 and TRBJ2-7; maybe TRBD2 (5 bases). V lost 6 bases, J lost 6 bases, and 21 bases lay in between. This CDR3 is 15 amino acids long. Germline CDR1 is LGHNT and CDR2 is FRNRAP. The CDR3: CASGMVIATQTEQYF. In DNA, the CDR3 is TGTGCTAGTGGCATGGTCATAGCGACACAAACCGAGCAGTACTTC.

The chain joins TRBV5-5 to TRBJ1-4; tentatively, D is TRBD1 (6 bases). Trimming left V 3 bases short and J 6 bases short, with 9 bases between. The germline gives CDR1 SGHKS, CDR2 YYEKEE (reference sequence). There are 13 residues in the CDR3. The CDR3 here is CASSSGAHEKLFF. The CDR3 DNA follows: TGTGCCAGCAGCTCAGGGGCTCATGAAAAACTGTTTTTT.

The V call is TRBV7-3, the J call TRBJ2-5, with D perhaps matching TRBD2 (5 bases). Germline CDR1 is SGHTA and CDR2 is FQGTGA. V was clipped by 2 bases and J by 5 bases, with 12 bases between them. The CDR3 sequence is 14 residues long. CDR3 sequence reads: CASSLGTRSETQYF. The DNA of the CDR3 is TGTGCCAGCAGCTTAGGCACTAGAAGTGAGACCCAGTACTTC.

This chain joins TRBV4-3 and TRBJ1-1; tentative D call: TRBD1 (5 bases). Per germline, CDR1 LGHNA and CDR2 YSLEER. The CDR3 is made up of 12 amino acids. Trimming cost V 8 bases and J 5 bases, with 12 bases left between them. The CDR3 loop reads CASGGGATEAFF. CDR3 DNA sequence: TGCGCCAGCGGGGGGGGAGCTACTGAAGCTTTCTTT.